These T cell receptor beta chains were read from a single sample in a study of vaccination effects on CD4 cells after COVID-19. What these receptors recognize is not known. TCRdb's table, derived via immunoSEQ multiplex PCR, lists solely in-frame clones and lacks some. The profile covers about 45,000 clones, with around 70% appearing a single time and less than 10% taken by the ten largest. Material: CD4+ T cells from PBMCs cultured without peptide, obtained after COVID-19 vaccination. These receptors were collected from a human donor who received a COVID-19 vaccine. CDR3s include the opening cysteine and the closing phenylalanine or tryptophan. The order of the fields is CDR3 protein, CDR3 DNA, J gene, V gene, D gene, clone size. D genes are given only for firm matches. Clone size is given for some rows only: seen once, a few or many times, or a class if the clone is expanded.

CDR3 protein: CASSQESSNNQPQHF; CDR3 DNA: TGCGCCAGCAGCCAAGAGTCAAGCAATAACCAGCCCCAGCATTTT; J gene: TRBJ1-5; V gene: TRBV4-1; D gene: .; clone size: .
CDR3 protein: CASSEGTLNEKLFF; CDR3 DNA: TGTGCCAGCAGTGAAGGGACCCTTAATGAAAAACTGTTTTTT; J gene: TRBJ1-4; V gene: TRBV6-1; D gene: .; clone size: .
CDR3 protein: CASSEAQGGQYSPLHF; CDR3 DNA: TGTGCCAGCAGTGAAGCGCAGGGAGGGCAATATTCGCCCCTCCACTTT; J gene: TRBJ1-6; V gene: TRBV6-1; D gene: .; clone size: few
CDR3 protein: CASSYSGTRGWPQHF; CDR3 DNA: TGTGCCAGCAGTTACTCGGGAACACGGGGATGGCCCCAGCATTTT; J gene: TRBJ1-5; V gene: TRBV6-5; D gene: .; clone size: .
CDR3 protein: CASSLGAILADNEQFF; CDR3 DNA: TGTGCCAGCAGCTTGGGTGCCATACTAGCGGACAATGAGCAGTTCTTC; J gene: TRBJ2-1; V gene: TRBV5-4; D gene: TRBD2; clone size: .
CDR3 protein: CASSPVVWNMNTEAFF; CDR3 DNA: TGTGCCAGCTCACCAGTTGTTTGGAACATGAACACTGAAGCTTTCTTT; J gene: TRBJ1-1; V gene: TRBV18; D gene: .; clone size: .
CDR3 protein: CATSRDKGLGYTF; CDR3 DNA: TGTGCCACCAGCAGAGATAAAGGGTTAGGCTACACCTTC; J gene: TRBJ1-2; V gene: TRBV15; D gene: .; clone size: .
CDR3 protein: CASSLVGSLAKNIQYF; CDR3 DNA: TGTGCCAGCAGCTTAGTCGGATCCTTAGCCAAAAACATTCAGTACTTC; J gene: TRBJ2-4; V gene: TRBV13; D gene: .; clone size: .
CDR3 protein: CASSFSRDTEAFF; CDR3 DNA: TGTGCCAGCAGCTTCAGCCGGGACACTGAAGCTTTCTTT; J gene: TRBJ1-1; V gene: TRBV11-2; D gene: .; clone size: .
CDR3 protein: CASALTDTEAFF; CDR3 DNA: TGTGCCAGCGCCCTTACAGACACTGAAGCTTTCTTT; J gene: TRBJ1-1; V gene: TRBV2; D gene: .; clone size: .
CDR3 protein: CASSTAGTHRGSEQFF; CDR3 DNA: TGTGCCAGTAGTACCGCCGGGACCCATAGGGGGTCTGAGCAGTTCTTC; J gene: TRBJ2-1; V gene: TRBV19; D gene: .; clone size: few
CDR3 protein: CASSRGLADNEQFF; CDR3 DNA: TGTGCCAGCAGCCGGGGACTAGCGGACAATGAGCAGTTCTTC; J gene: TRBJ2-1; V gene: TRBV5-5; D gene: TRBD2; clone size: .
CDR3 protein: CASSSRQGGNIQYF; CDR3 DNA: TGTGCCAGCAGCTCTCGACAGGGGGGAAACATTCAGTACTTC; J gene: TRBJ2-4; V gene: TRBV7-2; D gene: TRBD1; clone size: .
CDR3 protein: CASSADYRGPQRAYEQYF; CDR3 DNA: TGCGCCAGCAGCGCCGATTATAGGGGTCCGCAGAGAGCCTACGAGCAGTACTTC; J gene: TRBJ2-7; V gene: TRBV23-1; D gene: .; clone size: .
CDR3 protein: CASSWRHQPQHF; CDR3 DNA: TGTGCCAGCAGTTGGAGGCACCAGCCCCAGCATTTT; J gene: TRBJ1-5; V gene: TRBV12-3/TRBV12-4; D gene: .; clone size: .
CDR3 protein: CASTGLDNSYEQYF; CDR3 DNA: TGTGCCAGCACCGGATTGGACAACTCCTACGAGCAGTACTTC; J gene: TRBJ2-7; V gene: TRBV2; D gene: .; clone size: .
CDR3 protein: CASSLVGGFSYEQYF; CDR3 DNA: TGCGCCAGCAGCCTGGTTGGGGGCTTCTCCTACGAGCAGTACTTC; J gene: TRBJ2-7; V gene: TRBV5-1; D gene: .; clone size: few
CDR3 protein: CASSRTGYGNTIYF; CDR3 DNA: TGTGCCAGTAGTAGGACAGGGTACGGAAACACCATATATTTT; J gene: TRBJ1-3; V gene: TRBV19; D gene: TRBD1; clone size: .
CDR3 protein: CASSKPGTSGPYEQYF; CDR3 DNA: TGTGCCAGCAGTAAACCCGGGACTAGCGGACCCTACGAGCAGTACTTC; J gene: TRBJ2-7; V gene: TRBV6-6; D gene: TRBD2; clone size: once
CDR3 protein: CASSPRQGTHNSPLHF; CDR3 DNA: TGTGCCAGCTCACCCAGACAGGGAACCCATAATTCACCCCTCCACTTT; J gene: TRBJ1-6; V gene: TRBV18; D gene: TRBD1; clone size: .
CDR3 protein: CATSSTLLEYNEQFF; CDR3 DNA: TGTGCCACCAGCAGCACCCTACTAGAATACAATGAGCAGTTCTTC; J gene: TRBJ2-1; V gene: TRBV15; D gene: .; clone size: .